The clone carrying this T cell receptor beta chain appeared a few times. What it recognizes is unknown. These data are taken from a study of T-cell reconstitution after alpha-beta-depleted transplantation in children. The CDR3 totals 15 residues. V trimming: 3 bases; J trimming: 6 bases; junction bases outside the gene matches: 8. Germline CDR1 SGHVS, CDR2 FQNEAQ. Points from the study as a whole: T-cell counts and diversity were attributed mostly to newly produced T cells one year after transplant.

Unique molecular identifiers were used to barcode this TCRbeta library. One entry per CDR3 protein results from TCRdb running MiXCR on the PCR reads. Here the sample spans about 120,000 distinct CDR3 sequences, about 9.3% being singletons. The specimen was PBMCs, collected before TCRalphabeta/CD19-depleted stem cell transplant. This TCR came from a boy under 10 years old with acute lymphoblastic leukemia, due to receive a stem cell transplant. The rearrangement links TRBV7-8 to TRBJ1-1; 9 nucleotides align to TRBD1. The CDR3 sequence is CASSFRDRAFPEAFF. CDR3 sequence (DNA): TGTGCCAGCAGCTTCCGGGACAGGGCCTTCCCTGAAGCTTTCTTT.